This section outlines one T cell receptor beta chain sequence together with its context. This clonotype was seen more than once but under ten times. The antigen it binds to is not known. Base qualities are missing; no much larger clone stands one base away. Libraries were prepared through 5' RACE. Data came from an Illumina HiSeq 2500. A second 7 to 11 cycle PCR used a sample-barcoded 5' primer and a J-beta primer mix. Each TCR beta cDNA molecule received a unique molecular identifier from a template-switch 5' adaptor carrying 12 random nucleotides. Each sample yielded at least 3 million CDR3-containing paired-end reads. The Mint cDNA synthesis kit, primed by a TRBC-specific oligonucleotide, was used to synthesize first-strand cDNA from all RNA. Following uracil-DNA glycosylase treatment, all cDNA underwent a first 18-cycle PCR with the universal primers M1SS and BC2_uni_R. The authors' analysis ran thus. For normalization, 1 million high-quality reads were randomly selected from each sample, with every read carrying a distinct molecular identifier. Instead of being binned into consensus sequences, reads with shared molecular identifiers were discarded. MiTCR, set to a Q25 quality threshold and the strictest error-elimination algorithm, was used for CDR3 identification, clonotype clustering and error correction. A nonparametric unseen species model with Euler transformation was used to estimate a lower bound on total TCR beta diversity. TCRdb reprocessing: public reads trimmed at Q25 with fastp, clones called with MiXCR, in-frame beta chains kept. All rows with the same CDR3 protein become a single entry with the most common DNA and genes. TCRdb assigned the V and J calls; the authors' analysis was not used. The sample profile shows 750,000 to 850,000 distinct CDR3 sequences; 20% to 30% of them were found once. Approximately 3.7% of the sample is in the top ten clones.

The data stem from a study of blood T cells in healthy people across ages (dated by TCRdb to between 2014 and 2017). A note on the overall study: In model experiments, template switching captured about one uniquely barcoded TCR beta cDNA molecule for every two T cells. Using deep sequencing normalized with unique cDNA molecular identifiers, the study measured how TCR beta repertoire diversity changes with age. Four age groups were formed from the donors: young (average approximately 15 years), middle-aged (approximately 40), aged (around 62) and long-lived (about 75). The study analyzed two additional independent replicas of 1 million unique cDNA reads from the same blood draw for two donors, one aged 18 to 30 and one aged 80 or older. Points the paper makes about the study in general: Observed TCR beta diversity correlated strongly with the percentage of naive T cells measured by flow cytometry. Compared with the aged group, the long-lived group had more naive CD4+ T cells, fewer expanded clones and increased TCR diversity, a pattern suggesting age selection. Conclusive comparison of naive and antigen-experienced compartments was prevented by the profiling of bulk unsorted PBMCs. Estimates of total diversity based on one million sequenced T cells were considered lower bounds and underestimates. Observed TCR beta diversity per million T cells fell roughly linearly with age, and a significant reduction was already apparent by age approximately 41. The CMV infection status of donors was not known, potentially confounding age-related changes in expanded clonotypes.

Relative to germline, V is missing 5 bases and J is missing 5 bases, with 11 bases of the junction outside any gene match. The germline V gene supplies CDR1 SGHTA and CDR2 FQGNSA. The CDR3 sequence holds 16 residues, the cysteine and phenylalanine included. The only DNA kept is the CDR3, 48 bases in frame from the first base. The 39 donors, aged about 6 to 95 years, were systemically healthy Caucasian individuals from Russia. Approximately 10 milliliters of peripheral blood were collected from each donor into EDTA-treated Vacutainer tubes. Ficoll-Paque density-gradient centrifugation was used to isolate PBMCs, with at least 7 million per sample. Trizol reagent was used to extract total RNA from PBMCs, with at least 6 micrograms per sample. Naive CD45RAhigh/CD27high T cell percentages were measured by flow cytometry on a PBMC aliquot from every donor. This sample also belongs to another study, concerning T cells of mothers and their children. As the second study states: Nine systemically healthy Caucasian individuals, comprising three mothers and their six children, were included as donors. cDNA synthesis used all of the extracted RNA, with 1.5 ug of RNA in each 15 ul reaction. In the second PCR, the M1S primer added sample barcodes and 2-4 random nucleotides. Over 8.5 million TCR beta CDR3 reads were obtained for each mother, and approximately 3 million reads were obtained for each child. Thymic selection shapes the output of TCR recombination in a similar way in related and unrelated pairs, and inherited differences have a minor effect. Normalized repertoire overlap in related mother-child pairs was always slightly higher than in unrelated mother-child pairs, but the difference was never significant. With a sensitivity of about 100 clones per million clonotypes, no persistent microchimeric T cell clones were detected. Deep NGS was used in the study to compare the TCR beta repertoires of mothers and children and to look for features that separate related mother-child pairs from unrelated individuals. On average, the children were around 11 +/- 4 years old, while the mothers were about 38 +/- 4 years old. Libraries were sequenced on Illumina HiSeq 2000 with 100+100 nt paired-end reads after adapter ligation with NEBNext reagents. To prevent cross-contamination, the mother and child libraries were prepared a month apart and were sequenced in separate runs. For each donor, between about 450,000 and 2,300,000 distinct TCR beta clonotypes were identified. Naive TCR beta clonotypes were estimated from low-frequency clonotypes matched to each donor's FACS-determined naive share, without sorting.

The source is a boy aged 5 to 17 in good health. The chain uses TRBV7-2 and TRBJ1-4; TRBD1 fits 7 bases in the junction. Sequencing was carried out using blood. The sequenced DNA: TGTGCCAGCAGCCTTAACAGGGGACTATTCAATGAAAAACTGTTTTTT. The resulting protein is CASSLNRGLFNEKLFF.